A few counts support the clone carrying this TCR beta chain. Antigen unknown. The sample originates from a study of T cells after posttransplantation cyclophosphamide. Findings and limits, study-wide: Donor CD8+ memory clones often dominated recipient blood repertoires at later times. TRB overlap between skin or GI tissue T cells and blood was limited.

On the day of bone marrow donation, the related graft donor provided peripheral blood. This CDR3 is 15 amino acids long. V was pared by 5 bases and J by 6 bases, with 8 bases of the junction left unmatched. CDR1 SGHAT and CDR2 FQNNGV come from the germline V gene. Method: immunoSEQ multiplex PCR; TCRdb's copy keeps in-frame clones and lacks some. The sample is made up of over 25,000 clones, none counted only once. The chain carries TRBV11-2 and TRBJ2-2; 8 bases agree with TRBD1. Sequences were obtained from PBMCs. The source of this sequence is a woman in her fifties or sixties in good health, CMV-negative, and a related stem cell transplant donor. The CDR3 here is CASSPGTGRPGELFF. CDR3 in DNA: TGTGCCAGCAGCCCCGGGACAGGCCGACCCGGGGAGCTGTTTTTT. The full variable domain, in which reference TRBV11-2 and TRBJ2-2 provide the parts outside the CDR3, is EAGVAQSPRYKIIEKRQSVAFWCNPISGHATLYWYQQILGQGPKLLIQFQNNGVVDDSQLPKDRFSAERLKGVDSTLKIQPAKLEDSAVYLCASSPGTGRPGELFFGEGSRLTVL.